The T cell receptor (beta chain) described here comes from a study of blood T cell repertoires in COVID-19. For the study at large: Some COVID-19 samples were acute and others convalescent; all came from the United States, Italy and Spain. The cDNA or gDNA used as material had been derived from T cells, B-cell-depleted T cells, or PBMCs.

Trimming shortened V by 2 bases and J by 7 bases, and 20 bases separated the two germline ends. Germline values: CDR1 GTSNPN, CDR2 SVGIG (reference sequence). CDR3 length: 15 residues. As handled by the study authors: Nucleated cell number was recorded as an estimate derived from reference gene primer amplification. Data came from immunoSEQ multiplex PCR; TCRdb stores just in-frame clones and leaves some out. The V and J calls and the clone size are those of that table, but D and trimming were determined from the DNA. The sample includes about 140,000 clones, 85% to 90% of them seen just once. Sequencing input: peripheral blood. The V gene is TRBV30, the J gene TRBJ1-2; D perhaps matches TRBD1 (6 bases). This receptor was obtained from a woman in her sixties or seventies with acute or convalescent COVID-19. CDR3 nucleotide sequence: TGTGCCTGGAGTCCTTCCTGGACAGAGGTATCTGGCTACACCTTC. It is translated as CAWSPSWTEVSGYTF.